The clone carrying this T cell receptor (beta chain) occurred once. Its antigen is not known. The CDR3 is 19 amino acids. The data are from a study of T cell responses to AZD1222 COVID-19 vaccine. Across the study: Second-dose schedules of about 4 or about 12 weeks were combined. Study-wide findings and caveats: Repertoire samples came only from after the peak T cell response. Possibly, clonal diversity was underestimated; donors were largely white British and included more females. Spike-wide vaccine-associated CD4 TCRs dominated at 160-218 and 743-854.

TCRdb keeps only in-frame clones here, not all; method: immunoSEQ multiplex PCR. The repertoire holds about 180,000 clones, with just over 85% as singletons. This specimen was peripheral blood, taken on day 0 of AZD1222 vaccination. V is TRBV21-1 and J is TRBJ1-1; the listed D gene, TRBD1, was not tested against the DNA. TRBV21-1 is a pseudogene. The receptor comes from an adult in good health. CDR3 region: CASSTFHPALTGENTEAFF. The CDR3, as DNA: TGTGCCAGCAGCACTTTTCACCCAGCCCTTACAGGGGAGAACACTGAAGCTTTCTTT.